Reported below is one T cell receptor (beta chain). The sample is drawn from a study of blood T cell repertoires in COVID-19. Study-wide background: The study drew acute and convalescent COVID-19 samples from the United States, Italy and Spain.

How the authors handled the data: Estimated nucleated cell counts came from reference gene primer amplification. Repertoires were generated with immunoSEQ multiplex PCR, while TCRdb's copy carries only in-frame clones and drops some. The V and J calls and clone size come from that table; D and trimming were worked out from the DNA. The table has 87,000 or so clones, roughly 86% seen once. V was clipped by 4 bases and J by 6 bases, with 18 bases between them. This CDR3 has 15 amino acids. Germline V lookup: CDR1 LGHDT, CDR2 YNNKEL (reference sequence). The sequence was collected from a woman older than 75 in a cohort sampled during active or convalescent COVID-19. This chain links TRBV3-1 (or the pseudogene TRBV3-2) with TRBJ1-1; a weak D match, TRBD1 (5 bases). Sequencing was done on a sample of peripheral blood. CDR3 sequence reads: CASSPYDRSNAEAFF. CDR3 DNA sequence: TGTGCCAGCAGCCCATATGACAGATCAAACGCTGAAGCTTTCTTT.